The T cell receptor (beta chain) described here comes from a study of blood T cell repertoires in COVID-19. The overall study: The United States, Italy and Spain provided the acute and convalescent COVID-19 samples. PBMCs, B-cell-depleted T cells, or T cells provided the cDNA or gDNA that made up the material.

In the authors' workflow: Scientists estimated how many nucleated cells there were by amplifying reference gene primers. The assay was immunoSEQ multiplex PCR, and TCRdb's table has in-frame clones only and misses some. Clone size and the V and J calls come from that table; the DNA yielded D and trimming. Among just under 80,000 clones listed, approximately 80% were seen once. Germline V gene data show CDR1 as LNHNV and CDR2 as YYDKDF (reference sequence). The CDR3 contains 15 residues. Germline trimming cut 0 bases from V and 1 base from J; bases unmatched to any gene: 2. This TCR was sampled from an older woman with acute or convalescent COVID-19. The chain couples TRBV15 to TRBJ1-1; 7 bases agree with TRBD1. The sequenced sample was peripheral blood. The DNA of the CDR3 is TGTGCCACCAGCAGAGAAGGGGGCTCGAACACTGAAGCTTTCTTT. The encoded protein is CATSREGGSNTEAFF.